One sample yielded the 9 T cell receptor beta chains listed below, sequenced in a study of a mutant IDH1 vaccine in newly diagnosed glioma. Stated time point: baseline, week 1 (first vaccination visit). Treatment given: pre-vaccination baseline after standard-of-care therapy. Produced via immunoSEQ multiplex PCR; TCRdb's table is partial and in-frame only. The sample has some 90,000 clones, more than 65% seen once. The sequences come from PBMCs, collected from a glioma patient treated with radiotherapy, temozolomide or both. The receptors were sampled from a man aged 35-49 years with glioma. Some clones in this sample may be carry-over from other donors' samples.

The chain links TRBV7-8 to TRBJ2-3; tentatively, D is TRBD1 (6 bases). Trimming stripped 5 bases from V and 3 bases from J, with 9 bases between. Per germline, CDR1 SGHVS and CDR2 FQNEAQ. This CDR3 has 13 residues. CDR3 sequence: CASSRTVTDTQYF. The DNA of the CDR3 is TGTGCCAGCAGCCGGACAGTGACAGATACGCAGTATTTT.

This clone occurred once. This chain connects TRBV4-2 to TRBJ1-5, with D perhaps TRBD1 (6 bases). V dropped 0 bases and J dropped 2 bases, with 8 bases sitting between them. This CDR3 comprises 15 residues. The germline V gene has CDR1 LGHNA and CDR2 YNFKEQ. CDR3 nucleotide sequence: TGTGCCAGCAGCCAAGATAGGACAGGCAATCAGCCCCAGCATTTT. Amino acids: CASSQDRTGNQPQHF.

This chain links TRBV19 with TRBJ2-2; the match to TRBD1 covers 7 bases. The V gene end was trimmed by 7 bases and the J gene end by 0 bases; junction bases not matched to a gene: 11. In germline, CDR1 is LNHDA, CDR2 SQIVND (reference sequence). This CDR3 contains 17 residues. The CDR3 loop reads CASKSVGQTSNTGELFF. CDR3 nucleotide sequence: TGTGCCAGTAAGAGTGTGGGACAGACCTCGAACACCGGGGAGCTGTTTTTT.

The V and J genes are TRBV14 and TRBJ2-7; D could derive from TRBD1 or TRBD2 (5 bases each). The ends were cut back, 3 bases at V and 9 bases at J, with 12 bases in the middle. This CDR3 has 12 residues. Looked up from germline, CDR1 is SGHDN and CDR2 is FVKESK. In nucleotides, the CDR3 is TGTGCCAGCAGCCACCCTGGGGCGGGGCAGTACTTC. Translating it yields CASSHPGAGQYF.

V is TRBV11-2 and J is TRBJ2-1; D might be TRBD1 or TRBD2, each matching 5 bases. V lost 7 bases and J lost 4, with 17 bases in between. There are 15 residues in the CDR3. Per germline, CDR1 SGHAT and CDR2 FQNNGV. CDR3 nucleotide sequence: TGTGCCAGCATTTTTGAGCAGGGACCGTACAATGAGCAGTTCTTC. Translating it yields CASIFEQGPYNEQFF.

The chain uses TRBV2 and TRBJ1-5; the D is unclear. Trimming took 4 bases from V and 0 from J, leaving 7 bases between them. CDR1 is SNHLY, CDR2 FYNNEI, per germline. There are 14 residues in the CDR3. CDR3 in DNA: TGTGCCAGCAGTGGGCACCTTAGCAATCAGCCCCAGCATTTT. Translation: CASSGHLSNQPQHF.

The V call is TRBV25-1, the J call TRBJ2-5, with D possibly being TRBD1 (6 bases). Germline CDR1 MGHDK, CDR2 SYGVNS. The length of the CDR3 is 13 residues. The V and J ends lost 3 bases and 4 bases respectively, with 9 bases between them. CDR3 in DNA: TGTGCCAGCAGTGACGGGACAACAGAGACCCAGTACTTC. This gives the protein CASSDGTTETQYF.

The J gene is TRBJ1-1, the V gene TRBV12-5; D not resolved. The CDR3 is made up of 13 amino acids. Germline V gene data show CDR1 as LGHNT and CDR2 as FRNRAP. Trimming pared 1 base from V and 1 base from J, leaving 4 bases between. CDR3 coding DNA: TGTGCTAGTGGTTTGGCACCGAACACTGAAGCTTTCTTT. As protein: CASGLAPNTEAFF.

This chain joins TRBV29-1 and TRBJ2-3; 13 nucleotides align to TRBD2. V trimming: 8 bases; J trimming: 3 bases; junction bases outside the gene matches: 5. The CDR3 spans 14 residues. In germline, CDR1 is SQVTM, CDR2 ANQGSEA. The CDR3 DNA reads TGCAGCACTAGCGGGGGGGCTGGAACAGATACGCAGTATTTT. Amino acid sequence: CSTSGGAGTDTQYF.